The 19 T cell receptor beta chains below all came from one sample that was sequenced in a study of T cell responses to AZD1222 COVID-19 vaccine (dated by TCRdb to about 2021). The protocol used for the library was the immunoSEQ multiplex PCR assay. TCRdb carries this immuneACCESS record with in-frame sequences only. Its versions omit some clonotypes, under half of them owing to an unresolved V gene in the studies checked, with the rest unexplained. In all, the sample holds about 55,000 clones, and 70% to 90% of those were seen once. The ten top clones hold 3.9% of the sample. The time point label, read with the paper, signifies: baseline before first vaccination. The material was peripheral blood, obtained on day 0 of AZD1222 vaccination. The receptors shown here come from an adult in good health.

The chain carries TRBV28 and TRBJ2-1; 11 bases line up with TRBD2. Germline CDR1 MDHEN, CDR2 SYDVKM. V lost 7 bases to trimming and J lost 7 bases; unmatched junction nucleotides: 9. The CDR3 is made up of 15 amino acids. CDR3: CASTSSGGSSNEQFF. In nucleotides, the CDR3 is TGTGCCAGCACCTCTAGCGGGGGGTCAAGTAATGAGCAGTTCTTC.

This chain uses TRBV9 with TRBJ2-3; the match to TRBD1 covers 9 bases. Germline CDR1 SGDLS, CDR2 YYNGEE. After removal of 3 bases from V and 5 bases from J, the junction contained 7 bases not matched to a gene. The CDR3 covers 15 residues. The CDR3 DNA reads TGTGCCAGCAGCGAAGGGGACAGGGACCAAGATACGCAGTATTTT. It is translated as CASSEGDRDQDTQYF.

The gene calls are TRBV2 and TRBJ2-7, with D perhaps TRBD1 (6 bases). The CDR3 runs 13 residues. The germline V gene has CDR1 SNHLY and CDR2 FYNNEI. V lost 5 bases to trimming and J lost 1 base, with 9 bases between them. The CDR3 coding sequence is TGTGCCAGCAGTTGGACAGAGTCCTACGAGCAGTACTTC. It translates to CASSWTESYEQYF.

J is TRBJ2-2 and V is TRBV5-1; D not resolved. Trimming took off 4 bases at V and 6 bases at J, with 13 bases between the two ends. CDR1 and CDR2 (germline): SGHRS, YFSETQ. The CDR3 length is 14 residues. CDR3 nucleotides: TGCGCCAGCAGCCCGATGGCAATCGCCGGGGAGCTGTTTTTT. Translation gives CASSPMAIAGELFF.

This chain connects TRBV27 to TRBJ2-7; TRBD1 aligns across 9 bases. CDR1 and CDR2 from the germline V gene are MNHEY and SMNVEV (reference sequence). The CDR3 has 13 amino acids. Trimming cost V 5 bases and J 5 bases; bases outside gene matches: 4. The CDR3 nucleotides read TGTGCCAGCAGTCGTGACAGGGGGAACGAGCAGTACTTC. It is translated as CASSRDRGNEQYF.

This clone was counted only a few times. The chain combines TRBV3-1 (or the pseudogene TRBV3-2) with TRBJ1-2; weak D call: TRBD1 (6 bases). Germline CDR1 reads LGHDT; CDR2 reads YNNKEL (reference sequence). The CDR3 extends over 12 amino acids. V shed 6 bases and J shed 6 bases, with 11 bases lying between them. As DNA, the CDR3 is TGTGCCAGCAGTAATCAGGGGAATGGCTACACCTTC. It yields the protein CASSNQGNGYTF.

The V call is TRBV9, the J call TRBJ2-7, with D possibly TRBD2 on 5 matching bases. V was trimmed by 4 bases and J by 2 bases, leaving 19 bases between them. Germline CDR1 is SGDLS and CDR2 is YYNGEE. The CDR3 contains 16 residues. CDR3 in amino acids: CASSPQRELYPYEQYF. CDR3 sequence (DNA): TGTGCCAGCAGCCCCCAAAGGGAGTTGTACCCCTACGAGCAGTACTTC.

V and J are TRBV12-3 or TRBV12-4 and TRBJ1-1, with TRBD1 as a possible D gene (6 bases). Deletions cut 5 bases from V and 0 bases from J, with 7 bases between. CDR3 size: 13 residues. For the CDR3, the DNA is TGTGCCAGCAGTAACAGGGTGAACACTGAAGCTTTCTTT. It encodes CASSNRVNTEAFF.

With regard to this clone: Other DNA sequences in the same sample also yield this CDR3. The chain combines TRBV12-3 or TRBV12-4 with TRBJ1-6; TRBD1 agrees at 9 bases. Losses at the gene ends were 5 bases for V and 8 bases for J; bases not matched to a gene: 1. The CDR3 loop spans 13 amino acids. The CDR3 region is CASSRDRDSPLHF. The DNA for the CDR3 is TGTGCCAGCAGTCGGGACAGGGATTCACCCCTCCACTTT.

The gene calls are TRBV19 and TRBJ2-6, with 9 bases aligning to TRBD1. With 4 bases clipped from V and 3 bases from J, the junction kept 4 bases outside the gene matches. The CDR3 contains 16 residues. Germline CDR1 reads LNHDA; CDR2 reads SQIVND (reference sequence). This CDR3 is CASSTQGASGANVLTF. The CDR3 nucleotides are TGTGCCAGTAGTACACAGGGGGCGAGTGGGGCCAACGTCCTGACTTTC.

The genes are TRBV9 and TRBJ1-6, with D possibly being TRBD1 (5 bases). The CDR3 runs 13 residues. The germline gives CDR1 SGDLS, CDR2 YYNGEE. With 5 bases removed from V and 10 bases from J, the gap between germline ends came to 13 bases. CDR3 amino acids: CASRPTEGSPLHF. The CDR3 DNA reads TGTGCCAGCAGACCCACCGAGGGGTCACCCCTCCACTTT.

This chain connects TRBV28 to TRBJ1-2; no firm D call. V lost 2 bases to trimming and J lost 0 bases, with 4 bases between them. The CDR3 extends over 13 amino acids. Looked up from germline, CDR1 is MDHEN and CDR2 is SYDVKM. The CDR3: CASSLGTNYGYTF. The DNA of the CDR3 is TGTGCCAGCAGTTTAGGAACTAACTATGGCTACACCTTC.

This clone was observed a single time. The chain carries TRBV29-1 and TRBJ1-1; possible D gene TRBD1, 5 bases. The germline V gene encodes CDR1 SQVTM and CDR2 ANQGSEA. V was shortened by 1 base and J by 6 bases, with 18 bases between the two germline ends. The CDR3 loop spans 15 amino acids. As DNA, the CDR3 is TGCAGCGTTGAAGGGGGGACCGCAGGGTACGCTGAAGCTTTCTTT. Protein product: CSVEGGTAGYAEAFF.

This clone was found once. The chain has TRBV24-1 and TRBJ1-6; D unclear. The CDR3 covers 13 residues. Trimming removed 5 bases at V and 9 bases at J, with 10 bases between. Germline CDR1 KGHDR, CDR2 SFDVKD. The CDR3 DNA sequence: TGTGCCACCAGTGCTGGGGTAGGTTCACCCCTCCACTTT. Protein: CATSAGVGSPLHF.

This clone was recorded a few times. The V and J genes are TRBV2 and TRBJ1-1; D is ambiguous. V lost 4 bases and J 2 bases, leaving 8 bases between the germline ends. Germline CDR1 SNHLY, CDR2 FYNNEI. This CDR3 comprises 13 residues. CDR3 sequence (DNA): TGTGCCAGCAGTGGAGGCAGAAACACTGAAGCTTTCTTT. Its translation: CASSGGRNTEAFF.

This chain links TRBV12-3 or TRBV12-4 with TRBJ1-2; no clear D. The CDR3 spans 12 residues. Trimming removed 1 base at V and 5 bases at J, with 5 bases between. CDR3 DNA sequence: TGTGCCAGCAGTTTAGAGGGTTATGGCTACACCTTC. This translates into CASSLEGYGYTF.

The chain is built from TRBV27 and TRBJ1-5; 7 bases line up with TRBD1. The CDR3 contains 17 residues. The V gene end was trimmed by 5 bases and the J gene end by 0 bases; junction bases not matched to a gene: 10. Germline lookup yields CDR1 MNHEY and CDR2 SMNVEV (reference sequence). The CDR3 spells CASSPLPGTDSNQPQHF. The CDR3, as DNA: TGTGCCAGCAGTCCCCTCCCTGGGACAGATAGCAATCAGCCCCAGCATTTT.

This clone was counted a single time. The chain couples TRBV6-5 to TRBJ2-7, with D uncertain. Trimming pared 5 bases from V and 2 bases from J, leaving 1 base between. This CDR3 has 10 amino acids. Germline CDR1 reads MNHEY; CDR2 reads SVGAGI. The CDR3 nucleotides are TGTGCCAGCAGTACCTACGAGCAGTACTTC. This codes for CASSTYEQYF.

The chain uses TRBV5-6 and TRBJ1-5; the D gene is possibly TRBD1 (6 bases). Germline V CDR1 and CDR2: SGHDT, YYEEEE. V lost 3 bases and J lost 4, with 8 bases in between. The CDR3 has 13 residues. The CDR3 spells CASSSTGNQPQHF. The CDR3 DNA sequence: TGTGCCAGCAGCTCTACAGGGAATCAGCCCCAGCATTTT.